Included here is one T cell receptor beta chain sequence, with context. The PCR employed 60 Vbeta primers together with 13 Jbeta primers. Produced via immunoSEQ multiplex PCR; TCRdb's table is partial and in-frame only. The sample yields tens of thousands of clones, 81% seen once. The sample originates from a study of cytomegalovirus exposure and HLA in healthy donors. The TCR comes from a girl aged 2-10 years in good health and CMV-seropositive. Sample: PBMCs.

CDR3 sequence: CASEDRGSYTF. CDR3 nucleotides: TGTGCCAGCGAAGACAGGGGGAGCTACACCTTC. The V and J genes are TRBV6-5 and TRBJ1-2; 9 positions agree with TRBD1. Germline V gives CDR1 MNHEY, CDR2 SVGAGI. CDR3 length equals 11 residues. V lost 8 bases to trimming and J lost 9 bases; unmatched junction nucleotides: 4.